This T cell receptor beta chain comes out of a study of regulatory T cells in long-lasting Graves disease. Arm-PCR with iRepertoire HTBI primers amplified the CDR3 regions for these TCR beta libraries. Using its own MiXCR run on the multiplex PCR reads, TCRdb lists one record per CDR3 protein. The sample includes about 470,000 distinct CDR3 sequences, 20% seen only once; the top ten take 7.8%. Study observations and caveats: Lower TCR diversity was seen in persistent Graves' patients than in newly diagnosed ones.

Time point of the sample: persistent/refractory GD, antithyroid drugs over 5 years with positive TRAb. From PBMCs, RNA was extracted and then used to make the TCR library. This clonotype came up a few times. Its specificity is not known. In germline, CDR1 is MNHEY, CDR2 SVGEGT. There are 17 residues in the CDR3. J gave up 3 bases and V 0 bases, and 4 bases lay outside the gene matches. This clonotype originated in a female donor with Graves disease. This chain joins TRBV6-2 or TRBV6-3 and TRBJ2-2, with TRBD1 matching 10 bases. The sequences come from peripheral blood mononuclear cells (PBMCs), collected when the disease was refractory, from a patient treated with antithyroid drugs. The CDR3 region is CASSYSRGTGDTGELFF. DNA of the CDR3: TGTGCCAGCAGTTACTCGAGAGGGACAGGGGACACCGGGGAGCTGTTTTTT.